The 27 T cell receptor beta chains in this list originate from one sample, sequenced in a study of regulatory and conventional T cells in RAG deficiency. The sorted conventional CD4+ T cells were CD25-low and CD127-high, with genomic DNA sequenced. The repertoire was sequenced with immunoSEQ multiplex PCR; TCRdb's copy has only in-frame clones and lacks some. The table lists 45,000 or so clones, 85% to 90% of them singletons, with about 0.53% in the top ten. In addition, the sample was reused for a study of regulatory T cells. That work states: The PCR used 52 TRBV and 13 TRBJ primers.

The sample taken for sequencing was CD4+ effector T cells sorted from blood. The source of these receptors is a human donor in good health.

V and J are TRBV5-6 and TRBJ1-3; D gene unclear. Deletions cut 1 base from V and 6 bases from J, with 8 bases between. This CDR3 has 13 amino acids. CDR1 and CDR2 from the germline V gene are SGHDT and YYEEEE. The CDR3 bases are TGTGCCAGCAGCTTGACTTTGGAAAACACCATATATTTT. This translates into CASSLTLENTIYF. Variable domain in full (rest from reference TRBV5-6 and TRBJ1-3): DAGVTQSPTHLIKTRGQQVTLRCSPKSGHDTVSWYQQALGQGPQFIFQYYEEEERQRGNFPDRFSGHQFPNYSSELNVNALLLGDSALYLCASSLTLENTIYFGEGSWLTVV.

The rearrangement uses TRBV6-1 and TRBJ2-7; TRBD1 might be the D (6 bases). Germline V gives CDR1 MNHNS, CDR2 SASEGT. The V and J ends lost 6 bases and 2 bases respectively, with 14 bases between them. This CDR3 spans 14 amino acids. The DNA of the CDR3 is TGTGCCAGCAGCCTGAAACAGGGCCCCTACGAGCAGTACTTC. Its protein product is CASSLKQGPYEQYF.

The chain combines TRBV14 with TRBJ2-6; 12 bases line up with TRBD2. J gave up 1 base and V 5 bases, and 6 bases lay outside the gene matches. The CDR3 loop spans 18 amino acids. Germline V gives CDR1 SGHDN, CDR2 FVKESK. CDR3 loop: CASSKTSGRLSGANVLTF. The CDR3 nucleotides are TGTGCCAGCAGCAAGACTAGCGGGAGACTATCTGGGGCCAACGTCCTGACTTTC.

This sequence joins TRBV18 and TRBJ2-5; D ambiguous. In germline, CDR1 is KGHSH, CDR2 LQKENI. The CDR3 totals 12 residues. Trimming stripped 3 bases from V and 4 bases from J, with 6 bases between. The CDR3 nucleotides are TGTGCCAGCTCACCGGGCGGAGAGACCCAGTACTTC. It specifies CASSPGGETQYF.

The rearrangement uses TRBV11-2 and TRBJ2-1, with 9 bases fitting TRBD2. The germline gives CDR1 SGHAT, CDR2 FQNNGV. Trimming took 5 bases from V and 9 from J; bases not matched to a gene: 14. This CDR3 region has 16 residues. Here the CDR3 DNA reads TGTGCCAGCAGCCCTGGGGTAGCGGGAGTTCTAAGTGAGCAGTTCTTC. This sequence encodes CASSPGVAGVLSEQFF.

This chain connects TRBV11-3 to TRBJ1-3, with D possibly TRBD1 on 6 matching bases. The CDR3 length is 16 residues. Germline assignment: CDR1 SGHNT and CDR2 YENEEA. Trimming took off 3 bases at V and 1 base at J, with 13 bases between the two ends. In DNA form, the CDR3 reads TGTGCCAGCAGCTTTACAGGGACGCGATCTGGAAACACCATATATTTT. Encoded protein: CASSFTGTRSGNTIYF.

The V gene is TRBV2, the J gene TRBJ1-5; TRBD1 is a possible D gene (5 bases). Germline loops: CDR1 SNHLY, CDR2 FYNNEI. The V gene lost 2 bases and the J gene lost 9 bases, with 5 bases spanning the gap. The CDR3 runs to 11 residues. The CDR3 is CASSEQGPQHF. The DNA for the CDR3 is TGTGCCAGCAGTGAACAGGGGCCCCAGCATTTT.

The chain recombines TRBV7-8 with TRBJ2-1; D tentatively reads TRBD1 or TRBD2 (6 bases each). V lost 0 bases, J lost 10 bases, and 7 bases lay in between. Germline assignment: CDR1 SGHVS and CDR2 FQNEAQ. The CDR3 extends over 12 amino acids. The CDR3 region has the DNA TGTGCCAGCAGCTTAGCGGGGGGCGAGCAGTTCTTC. Protein sequence: CASSLAGGEQFF.

V and J are TRBV5-1 and TRBJ1-3, with D possibly TRBD1 on 5 matching bases. This CDR3 spans 15 amino acids. V was pared by 4 bases and J by 0 bases, with 11 bases between. Per germline, CDR1 SGHRS and CDR2 YFSETQ. This CDR3 reads CASSRDRSSGNTIYF. The CDR3 nucleotides read TGCGCCAGCAGCAGGGACCGATCCTCTGGAAACACCATATATTTT.

V is TRBV5-5 and J is TRBJ1-1; 7 nucleotides agree with TRBD1. V dropped 4 bases and J dropped 1; count of bases not matched to a gene: 4. Germline-derived CDR1 and CDR2 are SGHKS and YYEKEE (reference sequence). This CDR3 is built from 14 residues. CDR3 loop: CASSRPGGNTEAFF. CDR3 nucleotides: TGTGCCAGCAGCCGACCAGGGGGGAACACTGAAGCTTTCTTT.

The chain is built from TRBV5-1 and TRBJ1-1; D is perhaps TRBD1 (6 bases). CDR3 length: 15 residues. Deletions cut 2 bases from V and 1 base from J, with 12 bases between. Germline V CDR1 and CDR2: SGHRS, YFSETQ. CDR3 amino acids: CASSFRTDRNTEAFF. For the CDR3, the DNA is TGCGCCAGCAGCTTTAGGACAGACCGGAACACTGAAGCTTTCTTT.

This clone has a single count. The J gene is TRBJ1-6, the V gene TRBV9; D unresolved. The germline V gene has CDR1 SGDLS and CDR2 YYNGEE. Deletions cut 0 bases from V and 5 bases from J, with 6 bases between. The CDR3 is 14 residues long. CDR3 sequence: CASSVGMDNSPLHF. In nucleotides, the CDR3 is TGTGCCAGCAGCGTAGGAATGGATAATTCACCCCTCCACTTT.

This rearrangement joins TRBV19 to TRBJ2-7; the D gene is possibly TRBD2 (5 bases). CDR3 length: 14 residues. Germline V gene sequence: CDR1 LNHDA, CDR2 SQIVND (reference sequence). Trimming stripped 2 bases from V and 0 bases from J, with 8 bases between. The DNA for the CDR3 is TGTGCCAGTAGTATAACGGGGATCTCCTACGAGCAGTACTTC. Protein sequence: CASSITGISYEQYF.

This sequence joins TRBV7-8 and TRBJ2-2; D might be TRBD1 (5 bases). The germline V gene has CDR1 SGHVS and CDR2 FQNEAQ. Deletions cut 6 bases from V and 5 bases from J, with 13 bases between. The CDR3 is made up of 14 amino acids. Here the CDR3 DNA reads TGTGCCAGCAGTCGACCCAGGGTAACCGGGGAGCTGTTTTTT. Its protein product is CASSRPRVTGELFF.

The chain couples TRBV4-1 to TRBJ1-1; D perhaps matches TRBD1 (6 bases). The V gene's germline CDR1 is MGHRA and CDR2 YSYEKL. The V gene lost 0 bases and the J gene lost 5 bases, with 16 bases spanning the gap. The CDR3 contains 16 residues. The CDR3, as DNA: TGCGCCAGCAGCCAAGACCCAGGGGCAGGAAGGACTGAAGCTTTCTTT. It codes for CASSQDPGAGRTEAFF.

The V call is TRBV29-1, the J call TRBJ1-1, with D possibly matching TRBD1 (6 bases). The CDR3 has 13 amino acids. Trimming took 4 bases from V and 5 from J, leaving 14 bases between them. Germline-derived CDR1 and CDR2 are SQVTM and ANQGSEA. Here the CDR3 reads CSVGRTAGTEAFF. The CDR3 DNA sequence: TGCAGCGTTGGACGGACAGCAGGAACTGAAGCTTTCTTT. The entire variable domain, with the rest obtained from reference TRBV29-1 and TRBJ1-1, is as follows: SAVISQKPSRDICQRGTSLTIQCQVDSQVTMMFWYRQQPGQSLTLIATANQGSEATYESGFVIDKFPISRPNLTFSTLTVSNMSPEDSSIYLCSVGRTAGTEAFFGQGTRLTVV.

The chain is built from TRBV6-5 and TRBJ2-2; D unresolved. The CDR3 spans 16 residues. Trimming stripped 0 bases from V and 4 bases from J, with 12 bases between. Germline values: CDR1 MNHEY, CDR2 SVGAGI. Written as DNA, the CDR3 is TGTGCCAGCAGTTACTCGACGGGTAGAAGCACCGGGGAGCTGTTTTTT. It specifies CASSYSTGRSTGELFF.

The CDR3 sequence is CASSPTRLLSGNTIYF. In nucleotides, the CDR3 is TGTGCCAGCAGCCCAACACGGTTATTGAGTGGAAACACCATATATTTT. The chain uses TRBV11-2 and TRBJ1-3; the D is unclear. The CDR3 totals 16 residues. Germline V CDR1 and CDR2: SGHAT, FQNNGV. V lost 5 bases and J 3 bases, leaving 17 bases between the germline ends.

The chain employs TRBV5-1 and TRBJ2-6; tentatively, D is TRBD1 (5 bases). The CDR3 consists of 16 residues. Trimming pared 1 base from V and 0 bases from J, leaving 8 bases between. Germline CDR1 reads SGHRS; CDR2 reads YFSETQ. Here the CDR3 DNA reads TGCGCCAGCAGCTTGCCCCAGGGCTCTGGGGCCAACGTCCTGACTTTC. It yields the protein CASSLPQGSGANVLTF.

The genes are TRBV10-3 and TRBJ2-1; D remains ambiguous. CDR3 length: 12 residues. Trimming pared 4 bases from V and 5 bases from J, leaving 6 bases between. The germline gives CDR1 ENHRY, CDR2 SYGVKD. This CDR3 is CAISAQHNEQFF. The CDR3 coding sequence is TGTGCCATCAGTGCACAGCACAATGAGCAGTTCTTC.

This rearrangement joins TRBV18 to TRBJ2-7; no reliable D call. Trimming stripped 1 base from V and 3 bases from J, with 13 bases between. The CDR3 has 15 residues. The V gene's germline CDR1 is KGHSH and CDR2 LQKENI. The DNA of the CDR3 is TGTGCCAGCTCACCACGGAGCTCCTCCATCTACGAGCAGTACTTC. It specifies CASSPRSSSIYEQYF.

The genes are TRBV30 and TRBJ2-1; a weak D match, TRBD2 (5 bases). The CDR3 covers 21 residues. Trimming took off 2 bases at V and 4 bases at J, with 33 bases between the two ends. The germline V gene encodes CDR1 GTSNPN and CDR2 SVGIG (reference sequence). The CDR3 region is CAWSPQSLAPFRLRSYNEQFF. As DNA, the CDR3 is TGTGCCTGGAGTCCCCAATCCCTAGCCCCATTTCGATTACGGTCGTACAATGAGCAGTTCTTC.

The CDR3 region is CASSQPVPRRRPATNEKLFF. The CDR3 DNA reads TGCGCCAGCAGCCAACCCGTACCCCGCCGCCGGCCTGCAACTAATGAAAAACTGTTTTTT. The V gene is TRBV4-1, the J gene TRBJ1-4; unclear D gene. The germline V gene encodes CDR1 MGHRA and CDR2 YSYEKL. The CDR3 consists of 20 residues. V lost 2 bases and J lost 0, with 22 bases in between.

This clone came up a few times. CDR3 in DNA: TGTGCCAGCAGCTTAGGCCCCCAGAGCCAGCCAAATGAAAAACTGTTTTTT. This gives the protein CASSLGPQSQPNEKLFF. J is TRBJ1-4 and V is TRBV7-9; the D is unclear. Germline V gene lookup returns CDR1 SEHNR and CDR2 FQNEAQ (reference sequence). V shed 1 base and J shed 5 bases, with 17 bases lying between them. CDR3 size: 17 residues.

CDR3 in DNA: TGTGCCAGCAGTGCTAGTAAGACAGGGGATGGTTATGAGCAGTTCTTC. It codes for CASSASKTGDGYEQFF. The chain couples TRBV2 to TRBJ2-1, with 8 bases lining up with TRBD1. V lost 4 bases to trimming and J lost 8 bases; unmatched junction nucleotides: 13. This CDR3 region has 16 residues. Germline CDR1 SNHLY, CDR2 FYNNEI.

The chain links TRBV6-1 to TRBJ1-1; D gene ambiguous. The germline V and J ends were trimmed by 6 bases and 1 base, with 9 bases remaining between them. Germline V CDR1 and CDR2: MNHNS, SASEGT. CDR3 length equals 13 residues. The CDR3 sequence: CASSETWNTEAFF. CDR3 in DNA: TGTGCCAGCAGCGAAACATGGAACACTGAAGCTTTCTTT.

The rearrangement joins TRBV7-2 to TRBJ1-1; a weak D match, TRBD1 (5 bases). Trimming left V 1 base short and J 10 bases short, with 19 bases between. This CDR3 is built from 15 residues. The germline V gene encodes CDR1 SGHTA and CDR2 FQGNSA. This CDR3 is CASSLGPYSGTAAFF. CDR3 DNA: TGTGCCAGCAGCTTAGGGCCTTATTCCGGGACGGCAGCTTTCTTT.